This T cell receptor (beta chain) emerged from a study of T cell responses to AZD1222 COVID-19 vaccine (dated by TCRdb to about 2021). The study in broad terms: AZD1222 recipients whose second dose came at about 4 weeks and those whose second dose came at about 12 weeks were combined into one group, since spike-specific TCR depth and breadth did not differ between the two schedules. Trial participants were enrolled into age subgroups of 18-55, 56-69 and 70-plus years, which contained 148, 28 and 57 TCR-sequenced participants, respectively. TCR sequencing was performed for about 240 trial participants, of whom roughly 200 were given two doses of AZD1222 and some 26 were given two doses of MenACWY control vaccine. Broader findings and caveats from the paper: Epitopes outside the regions mutated in the B.1.351 and B.1.1.7 variants were reportedly recognized by nearly half of the unique spike-specific TCRs. Participants were mostly white British and included more females than males, and it was suggested by the authors that clonal diversity may have been underestimated. Because no samples from the day 14 peak response were available, repertoires could be characterized only after the peak T cell response. Spike-specific TCR breadth and depth rose significantly after two AZD1222 doses compared with day 0 and with MenACWY recipients. The 56-69-year group was small, and its depth increase did not reach significance, likely because of low power. Conclusions about previously exposed vaccinees are limited because only six or seven AZD1222 recipients were SARS-CoV-2 seropositive at baseline. Vaccine-associated CD4 TCRs spanned the whole spike protein, with dominant responses in regions 160-218 and 743-854.

The sample's time point, from its label and the paper: baseline before first vaccination. Vaccinee samples came from UK trials COV001 and COV002, including a single-blind randomized controlled phase 2/3 trial of AZD1222 (ChAdOx1 nCoV-19) in healthy adults. Trial participant PBMC samples were collected at day 0 and day 28 after the second dose for TCRbeta chain sequencing. To note about this clone: Its antigen target is currently unknown. No base quality information exists; no much larger clone differs at one position.

The CDR3 regions of human TCRbeta chains were analyzed by immunosequencing. In the source study's methods: TCRs in the repertoires were matched against a reference library of SARS-CoV-2-specific TCRs that had been generated with the MIRA antigen-specificity platform. Breadth was defined as the fraction of unique TCRs that were SARS-CoV-2-associated. Depth was defined as the fraction of total T cells that were SARS-CoV-2-associated. Each spike-specific TCR was assigned to its reactive spike region and to a CD4 or CD8 class using the MIRA data. Log10-transformed breadth and depth values were compared by one-way ANOVA with Sidak's multiple comparisons tests. The clones in this table, taken by TCRdb from immuneACCESS, are in-frame only. Not every clone is retained; where verified, under half of the shortfall comes from an unresolved V gene, and the cause of the rest is unknown. The DNA gave D and trimming, while V, J and clone size come from that table. This sample gives over 150,000 clones in total; approximately 86% of them show up just once. The ten largest clones capture 2% to 3% of the sample.

CDR1 and CDR2 were assigned from the germline V gene as SGHDT and YYEEEE. Trimming takes 0 bases from V and 2 bases from J, and the germline ends sit 9 bases apart. Including cysteine and phenylalanine, the CDR3 has 14 amino acids. Only the CDR3 portion is preserved as DNA: 42 bases, with reading frame beginning at the first base. The sequence was collected from an adult in good health. The sequence is built from TRBV5-6 and TRBJ2-7; the D gene remains uncertain. The sample was peripheral blood, taken on day 0 of AZD1222 vaccination. At the DNA level, the sequence is TGTGCCAGCAGCTTGGCCGGTCAGCCCTACGAGCAGTACTTC. The resulting protein is CASSLAGQPYEQYF.